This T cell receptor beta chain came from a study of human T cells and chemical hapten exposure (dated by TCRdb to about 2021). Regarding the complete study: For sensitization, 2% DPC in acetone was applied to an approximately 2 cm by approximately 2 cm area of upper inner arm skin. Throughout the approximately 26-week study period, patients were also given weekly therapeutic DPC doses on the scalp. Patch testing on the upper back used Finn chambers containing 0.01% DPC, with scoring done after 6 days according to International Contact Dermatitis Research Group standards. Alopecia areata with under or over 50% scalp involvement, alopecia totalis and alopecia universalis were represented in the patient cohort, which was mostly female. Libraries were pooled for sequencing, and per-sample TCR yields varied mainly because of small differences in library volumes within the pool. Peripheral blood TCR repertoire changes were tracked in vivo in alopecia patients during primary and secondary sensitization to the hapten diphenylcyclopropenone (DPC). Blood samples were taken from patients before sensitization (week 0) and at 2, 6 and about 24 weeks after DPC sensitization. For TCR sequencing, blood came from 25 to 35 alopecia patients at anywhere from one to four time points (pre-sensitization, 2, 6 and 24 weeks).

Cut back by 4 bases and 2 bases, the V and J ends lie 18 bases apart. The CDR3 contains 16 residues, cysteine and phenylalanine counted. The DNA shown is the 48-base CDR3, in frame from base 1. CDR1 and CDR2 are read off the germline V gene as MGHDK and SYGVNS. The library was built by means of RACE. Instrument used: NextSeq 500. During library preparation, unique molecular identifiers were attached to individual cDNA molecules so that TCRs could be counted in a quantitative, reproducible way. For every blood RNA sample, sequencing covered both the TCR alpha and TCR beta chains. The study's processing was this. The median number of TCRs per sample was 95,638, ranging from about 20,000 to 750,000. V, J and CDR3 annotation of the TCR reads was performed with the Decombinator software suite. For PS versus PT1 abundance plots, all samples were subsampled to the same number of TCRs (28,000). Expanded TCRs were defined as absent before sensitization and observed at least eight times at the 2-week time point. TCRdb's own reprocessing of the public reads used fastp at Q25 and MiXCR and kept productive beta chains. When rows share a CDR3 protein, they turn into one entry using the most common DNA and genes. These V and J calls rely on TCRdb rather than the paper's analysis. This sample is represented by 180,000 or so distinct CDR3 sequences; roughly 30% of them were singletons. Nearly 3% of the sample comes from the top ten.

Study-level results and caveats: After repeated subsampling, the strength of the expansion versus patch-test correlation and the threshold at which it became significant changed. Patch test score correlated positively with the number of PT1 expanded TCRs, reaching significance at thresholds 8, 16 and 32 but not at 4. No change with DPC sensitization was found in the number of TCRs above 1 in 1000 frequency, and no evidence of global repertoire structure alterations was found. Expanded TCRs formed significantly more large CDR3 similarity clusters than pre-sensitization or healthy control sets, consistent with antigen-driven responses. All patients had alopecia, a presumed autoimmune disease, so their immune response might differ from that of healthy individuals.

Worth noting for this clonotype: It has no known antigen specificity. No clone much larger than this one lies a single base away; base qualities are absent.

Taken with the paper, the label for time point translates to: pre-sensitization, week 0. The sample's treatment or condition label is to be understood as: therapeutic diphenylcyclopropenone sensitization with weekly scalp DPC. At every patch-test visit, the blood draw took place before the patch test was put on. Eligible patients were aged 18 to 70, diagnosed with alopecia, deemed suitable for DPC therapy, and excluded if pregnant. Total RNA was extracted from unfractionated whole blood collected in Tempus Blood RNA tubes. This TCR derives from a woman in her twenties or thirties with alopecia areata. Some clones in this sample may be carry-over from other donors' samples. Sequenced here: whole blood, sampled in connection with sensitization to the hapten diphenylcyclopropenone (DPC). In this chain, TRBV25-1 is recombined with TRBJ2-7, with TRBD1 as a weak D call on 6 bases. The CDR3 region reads CASSGGRAGAPYEQYF. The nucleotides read TGTGCCAGCAGTGGGGGGCGGGCAGGCGCTCCCTACGAGCAGTACTTC.